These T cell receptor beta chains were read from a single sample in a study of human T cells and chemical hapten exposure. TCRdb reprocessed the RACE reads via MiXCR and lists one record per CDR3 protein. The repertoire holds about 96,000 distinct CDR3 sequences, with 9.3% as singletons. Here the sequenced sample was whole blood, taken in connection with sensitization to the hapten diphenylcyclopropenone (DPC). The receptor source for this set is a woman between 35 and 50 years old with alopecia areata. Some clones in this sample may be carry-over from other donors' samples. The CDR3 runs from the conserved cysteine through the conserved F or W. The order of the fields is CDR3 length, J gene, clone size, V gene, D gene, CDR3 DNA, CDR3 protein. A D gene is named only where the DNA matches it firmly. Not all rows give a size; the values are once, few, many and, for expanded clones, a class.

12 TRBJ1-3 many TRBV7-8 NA TGTGCCAGCAGTCTTCATGGAAACACCATATATTTT CASSLHGNTIYF
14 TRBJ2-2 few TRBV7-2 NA TGTGCCAGCAGTCCGAACAAGGGCACCGGGGAGCTGTTTTTT CASSPNKGTGELFF
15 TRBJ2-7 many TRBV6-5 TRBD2 TGTGCCGGAACCGAGAGCGGGAGCCTTGGGGACGAGCAGTACTTC CAGTESGSLGDEQYF
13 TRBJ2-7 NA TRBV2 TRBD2 TGTGCCAGCCGGAGACTAGCGGGGGACGAGCAGTACTTC CASRRLAGDEQYF
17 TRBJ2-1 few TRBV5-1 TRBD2 TGCGCCAGCAGCTTATCCGCTTCGACTAGCGGGAGGAGTGCTCAGTTCTTC CASSLSASTSGRSAQFF
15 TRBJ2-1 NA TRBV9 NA TGTGCCAGCAGCGTATTGTCCAGCGGCCACAATGAGCAGTTCTTC CASSVLSSGHNEQFF
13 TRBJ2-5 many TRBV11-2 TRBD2 TGTGCCAGCACCGCGGGAGTGGGAGAGACCCAGTACTTC CASTAGVGETQYF
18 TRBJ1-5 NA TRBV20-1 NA TGCAGTGCTAGGACCCTTCAGGGACGGGGGATGAGCAATCAGCCCCAGCATTTT CSARTLQGRGMSNQPQHF
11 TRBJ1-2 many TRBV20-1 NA TGCAGTGCTATAGTCGGGTATGGCTACACCTTC CSAIVGYGYTF
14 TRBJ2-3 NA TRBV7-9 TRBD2 TGTGCCACCCAACTAGCGGGAGACCCAGATACGCAGTATTTT CATQLAGDPDTQYF
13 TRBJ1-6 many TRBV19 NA TGTGCCACCAGCCCAGGTATAAGATCACCCCTCCACTTT CATSPGIRSPLHF
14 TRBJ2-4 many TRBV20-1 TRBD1 TGCAGTGCTAGGAGGGGGCGCGAGAAAAACATTCAGTACTTC CSARRGREKNIQYF
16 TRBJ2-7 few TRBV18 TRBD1 TGTGCCAGCTCACTGCCCTCCGCGGGACAGGGGGTTGAGCAGTACTTC CASSLPSAGQGVEQYF
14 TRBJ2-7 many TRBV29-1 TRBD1 TGCAGCGCAACAGGACAGGGGCCATCCTACGAGCAGTACTTC CSATGQGPSYEQYF
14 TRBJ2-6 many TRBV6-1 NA TGTGCCAGCAGTGAGAGCTCTGGGGCCAACGTCCTGACTTTC CASSESSGANVLTF
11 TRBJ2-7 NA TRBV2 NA TGTGCCAGCACAGCCTCCTACGAGCAGTACTTC CASTASYEQYF
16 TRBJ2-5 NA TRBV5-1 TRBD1 TGCGCCAGCAGCCGGGCCCTACGGGACAGCCAAGAGACCCAGTACTTC CASSRALRDSQETQYF
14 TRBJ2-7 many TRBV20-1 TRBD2 TGCAGTGCTAGAATCGCGGGAGCTTCCTACGAGCAGTACTTC CSARIAGASYEQYF
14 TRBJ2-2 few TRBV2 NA TGTGCCAGCAGGGGACGGGCGAACACCGGGGAGCTGTTTTTT CASRGRANTGELFF
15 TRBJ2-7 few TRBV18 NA TGTGCCAGCTCTCCGATGGAGAAGGATTGGGGCGAGCAGTACTTC CASSPMEKDWGEQYF
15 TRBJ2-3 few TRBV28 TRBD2 TGTGCCAGCAGTTTATTGACTAGCACCACAGATACGCAGTATTTT CASSLLTSTTDTQYF
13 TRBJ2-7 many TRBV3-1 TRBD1 TGTGCCAGCAGCCAATTGAACAGGGGCGAGCAGTACTTC CASSQLNRGEQYF
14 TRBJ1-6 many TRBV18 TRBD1 TGTGCCAGCTCACCGGGACAGGGAGGCTCACCCCTCCACTTT CASSPGQGGSPLHF
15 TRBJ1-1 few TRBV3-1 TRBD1 TGTGCCAGCAGCCAGAGCACGACAGGGGCTGCTGAAGCTTTCTTT CASSQSTTGAAEAFF
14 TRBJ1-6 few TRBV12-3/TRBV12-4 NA TGTGCCAGCAGCCTCGGACCGGGAGGGACACCCCTCCACTTT CASSLGPGGTPLHF